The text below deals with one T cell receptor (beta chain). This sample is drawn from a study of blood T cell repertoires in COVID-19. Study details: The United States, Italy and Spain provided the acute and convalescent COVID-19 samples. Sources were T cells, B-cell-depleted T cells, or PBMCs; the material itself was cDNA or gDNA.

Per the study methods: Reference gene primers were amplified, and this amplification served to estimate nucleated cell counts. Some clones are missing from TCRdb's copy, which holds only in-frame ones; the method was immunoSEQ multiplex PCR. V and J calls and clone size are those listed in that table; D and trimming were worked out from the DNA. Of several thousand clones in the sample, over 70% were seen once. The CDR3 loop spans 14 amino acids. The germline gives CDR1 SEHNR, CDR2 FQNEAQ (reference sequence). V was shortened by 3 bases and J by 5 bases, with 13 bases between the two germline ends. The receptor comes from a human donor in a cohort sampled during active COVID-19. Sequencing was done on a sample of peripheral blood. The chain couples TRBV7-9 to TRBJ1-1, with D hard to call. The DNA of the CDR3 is TGTGCCAGCAGCTTCGGTCCAACGGGTACTGAAGCTTTCTTT. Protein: CASSFGPTGTEAFF.